The T cell receptor (beta chain) described here comes from a study of blood T cell repertoires in COVID-19. As for the study in general: COVID-19 samples collected from the United States, Italy and Spain covered acute and convalescent phases. Sample material is recorded as cDNA or gDNA derived from T cells, B-cell-depleted T cells, or PBMCs.

During active infection, Seattle patients enrolled and were then monitored through disease. As originally analysed: Estimated nucleated cell counts came from reference gene primer amplification. TCRdb keeps only in-frame clones here, not all; method: immunoSEQ multiplex PCR. V, J and clone size reflect that table, while D and trimming were determined from the DNA. The sample records some 300,000 clones, nearly 90% being singletons. CDR1 and CDR2 from the germline V gene are MDHEN and SYDVKM. V dropped 5 bases and J dropped 5 bases, with 24 bases sitting between them. This CDR3 is 17 amino acids long. The J gene is TRBJ2-5, the V gene TRBV28, with D perhaps matching TRBD1 (7 bases). The TCR sequence derives from a woman aged 40 to 50 with COVID-19, enrolled during active disease. The source material was peripheral blood. CDR3 in DNA: TGTGCCAGCAGTGTAGCAGGGGGAGCGGGCTTTGGGGAGACCCAGTACTTC. As protein: CASSVAGGAGFGETQYF.